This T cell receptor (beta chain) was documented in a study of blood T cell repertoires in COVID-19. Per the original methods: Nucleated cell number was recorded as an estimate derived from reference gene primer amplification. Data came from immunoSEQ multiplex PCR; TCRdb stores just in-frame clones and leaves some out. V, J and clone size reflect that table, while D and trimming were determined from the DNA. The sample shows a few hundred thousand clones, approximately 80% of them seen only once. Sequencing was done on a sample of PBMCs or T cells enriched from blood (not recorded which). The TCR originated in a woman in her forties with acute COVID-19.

As DNA, the CDR3 is TGTGCCAGCAGCCAAGATTCAGGGGGCAATCAGCCCCAGCATTTT. Translating it yields CASSQDSGGNQPQHF. The rearrangement uses TRBV3-1 (or the pseudogene TRBV3-2) and TRBJ1-5, with a weak D call TRBD1 (6 bases). The V gene lost 0 bases and the J gene lost 2 bases, with 8 bases spanning the gap. CDR1 LGHDT and CDR2 YNNKEL come from the germline V gene (reference sequence). The CDR3 is 15 residues long.